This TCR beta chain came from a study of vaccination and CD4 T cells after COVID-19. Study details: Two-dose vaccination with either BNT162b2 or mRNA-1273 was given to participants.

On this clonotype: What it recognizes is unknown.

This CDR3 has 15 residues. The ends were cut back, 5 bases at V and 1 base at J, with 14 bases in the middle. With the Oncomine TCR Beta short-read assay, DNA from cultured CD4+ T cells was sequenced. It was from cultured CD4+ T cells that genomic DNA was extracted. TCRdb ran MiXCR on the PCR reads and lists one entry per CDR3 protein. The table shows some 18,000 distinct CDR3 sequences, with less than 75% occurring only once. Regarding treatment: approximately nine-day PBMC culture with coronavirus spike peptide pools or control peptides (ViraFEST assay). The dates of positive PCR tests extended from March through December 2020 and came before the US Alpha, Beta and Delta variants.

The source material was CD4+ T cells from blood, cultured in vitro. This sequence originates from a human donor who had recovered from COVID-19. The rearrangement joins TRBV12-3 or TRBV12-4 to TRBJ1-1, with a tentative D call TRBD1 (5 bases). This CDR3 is CASSQGILRNTEAFF. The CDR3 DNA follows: TGTGCCAGCAGTCAGGGAATCCTCCGGAACACTGAAGCTTTCTTT.